The rows below give T cell receptor beta chains drawn from one sample of a study of shared clonotypes between healthy human individuals. The table came from immunoSEQ multiplex PCR; TCRdb's copy has only in-frame clones and leaves some out. The table lists 740,000 or so clones, more than 70% of them singletons. Sequencing was carried out using memory CD4+ T cells sorted from blood. These receptors originate from a woman in her twenties or thirties in good health. CDR3s include the opening cysteine and the closing phenylalanine or tryptophan. D genes are given only for firm matches. Expanded clones are given a class, and other clones once, few, many or no size at all.

d_gene: -; j_gene: TRBJ2-1; abundance: -; v_gene: TRBV30; CDR3aa: CAWSSQHNEQFF; CDR3nt: TGTGCCTGGAGCAGTCAACACAATGAGCAGTTCTTC
d_gene: TRBD2; j_gene: TRBJ2-3; abundance: -; v_gene: TRBV10-3; CDR3aa: CAIRSGLAGSDTQYF; CDR3nt: TGTGCCATCAGGAGCGGACTAGCGGGATCTGATACGCAGTATTTT
d_gene: TRBD1; j_gene: TRBJ1-4; abundance: -; v_gene: TRBV7-9; CDR3aa: CASSGGGSLDEKLFF; CDR3nt: TGTGCCAGCAGCGGAGGGGGCAGTTTGGATGAAAAACTGTTTTTT
d_gene: -; j_gene: TRBJ1-5; abundance: -; v_gene: TRBV10-3; CDR3aa: CAISEDSYSSNQPQHF; CDR3nt: TGTGCCATCAGTGAGGATTCGTACTCTAGCAATCAGCCCCAGCATTTT
d_gene: -; j_gene: TRBJ2-1; abundance: -; v_gene: TRBV11-2; CDR3aa: CASQRGFLHEQFF; CDR3nt: TGTGCCAGCCAGCGTGGCTTTCTCCATGAGCAGTTCTTC
d_gene: -; j_gene: TRBJ2-1; abundance: -; v_gene: TRBV5-4; CDR3aa: CASSSRLGGIYNEQFF; CDR3nt: TGTGCCAGCAGCTCGCGACTAGGAGGTATCTACAATGAGCAGTTCTTC
d_gene: TRBD2; j_gene: TRBJ2-7; abundance: -; v_gene: TRBV30; CDR3aa: CAWRVLAGGFPRRYEQYF; CDR3nt: TGTGCCTGGAGAGTTCTAGCGGGAGGATTCCCAAGACGCTACGAGCAGTACTTC
d_gene: -; j_gene: TRBJ2-3; abundance: -; v_gene: TRBV9; CDR3aa: CASSEAVGRGNTDTQYF; CDR3nt: TGTGCCAGCAGCGAGGCCGTGGGTCGCGGGAATACGGATACGCAGTATTTT
d_gene: TRBD2; j_gene: TRBJ2-3; abundance: -; v_gene: TRBV5-1; CDR3aa: CASSYSGGTDTQYF; CDR3nt: TGCGCCAGCAGCTACAGCGGGGGAACAGATACGCAGTATTTT
d_gene: -; j_gene: TRBJ1-2; abundance: -; v_gene: TRBV30; CDR3aa: CAWSGQGWGYTF; CDR3nt: TGTGCCTGGAGTGGACAAGGGTGGGGCTACACCTTC
d_gene: -; j_gene: TRBJ1-2; abundance: many; v_gene: TRBV7-2; CDR3aa: CASKPPQRWRGRWSYTF; CDR3nt: TGTGCCAGCAAACCACCCCAAAGGTGGAGGGGGAGATGGAGCTACACCTTC
d_gene: -; j_gene: TRBJ2-2; abundance: -; v_gene: TRBV2; CDR3aa: CASSPVGATGELFF; CDR3nt: TGTGCCAGCAGTCCCGTGGGGGCAACCGGGGAGCTGTTTTTT
d_gene: TRBD1; j_gene: TRBJ2-3; abundance: -; v_gene: TRBV4-1; CDR3aa: CASSKGPPGQRAVDTQYF; CDR3nt: TGCGCCAGCAGCAAGGGGCCCCCGGGACAGCGAGCGGTAGATACGCAGTATTTT
d_gene: -; j_gene: TRBJ1-4; abundance: -; v_gene: TRBV29-1; CDR3aa: CSGRREGYEKLFF; CDR3nt: TGCAGCGGTCGTAGGGAGGGGTATGAAAAACTGTTTTTT
d_gene: -; j_gene: TRBJ1-1; abundance: -; v_gene: TRBV9; CDR3aa: CASIPRGVNTEAFF; CDR3nt: TGTGCCAGCATACCTCGCGGGGTGAACACTGAAGCTTTCTTT